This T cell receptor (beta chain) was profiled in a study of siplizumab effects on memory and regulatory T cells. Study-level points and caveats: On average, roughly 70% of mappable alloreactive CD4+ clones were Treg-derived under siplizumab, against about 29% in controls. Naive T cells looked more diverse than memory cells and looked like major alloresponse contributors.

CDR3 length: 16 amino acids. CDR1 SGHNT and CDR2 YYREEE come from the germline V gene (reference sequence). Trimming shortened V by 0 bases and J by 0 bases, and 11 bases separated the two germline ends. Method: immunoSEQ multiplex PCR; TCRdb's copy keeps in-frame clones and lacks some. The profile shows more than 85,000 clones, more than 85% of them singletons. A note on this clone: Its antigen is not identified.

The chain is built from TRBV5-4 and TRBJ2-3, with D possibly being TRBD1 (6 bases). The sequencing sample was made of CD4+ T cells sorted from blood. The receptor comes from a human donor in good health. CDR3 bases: TGTGCCAGCAGCTTGGGGGGGCGGAGAAGCACAGATACGCAGTATTTT. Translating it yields CASSLGGRRSTDTQYF.